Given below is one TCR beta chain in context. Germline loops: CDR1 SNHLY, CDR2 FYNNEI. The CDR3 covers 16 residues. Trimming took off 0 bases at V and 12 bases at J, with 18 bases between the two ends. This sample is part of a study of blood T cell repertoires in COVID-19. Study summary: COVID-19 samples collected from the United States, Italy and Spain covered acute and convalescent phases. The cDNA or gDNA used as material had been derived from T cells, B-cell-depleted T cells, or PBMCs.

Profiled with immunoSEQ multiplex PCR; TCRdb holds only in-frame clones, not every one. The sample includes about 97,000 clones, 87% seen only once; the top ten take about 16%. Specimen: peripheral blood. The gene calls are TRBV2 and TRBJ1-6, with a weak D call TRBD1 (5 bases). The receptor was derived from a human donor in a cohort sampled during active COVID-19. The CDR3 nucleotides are TGTGCCAGCAGTGAAGCGCCGGGACTGGCCTTGGAACCCCTCCACTTT. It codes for CASSEAPGLALEPLHF.